What follows describes a single T cell receptor (beta chain). Its antigen is as yet unknown. These data come from a study of persistence of HIV-infected CD4 T cells. The CDR3 covers 16 residues. The germline V gene has CDR1 LNHDA and CDR2 SQIVND (reference sequence). The ends were cut back, 5 bases at V and 3 bases at J, with 16 bases in the middle. Cells were stimulated nonspecifically with anti-CD3/anti-CD28 magnetic beads. Sorting selected CD4+ T cells upregulating both CD40 ligand and CD69. This was the immunoSEQ version 4 assay in survey mode. TCRdb's copy holds only in-frame clones and misses some; the assay was immunoSEQ multiplex PCR. This table has around 40,000 clones, 89% appearing once.

This specimen consisted of CD4+ T cells sorted from PBMCs after roughly 18-hour stimulation, obtained from a patient who received antiretroviral therapy. The sequence was obtained from an adult man with HIV who was CMV-seropositive. The V gene is TRBV19, the J gene TRBJ1-4; no clear D. The CDR3 reads CASSDRHGNPNEKLFF. Here the CDR3 DNA reads TGTGCCAGTAGTGACCGTCACGGCAATCCTAATGAAAAACTGTTTTTT.